This TCR beta chain was sequenced for a study of blood T cells in healthy people across ages. The CDR3 contains 13 residues. The germline V gene has CDR1 DFQATT and CDR2 SNEGSKA (reference sequence). V was clipped by 0 bases and J by 6 bases, with 11 bases between them. Through a sample-barcoded 5' primer and a J-beta primer mix, a second PCR was run for roughly 6 to 12 cycles. At least 3 million CDR3-containing paired-end reads were obtained per sample. TCRdb reprocessed the 5' RACE reads with MiXCR, giving one entry per CDR3 protein. The sample includes 1 million or so distinct CDR3 sequences, 45% of them seen just once. Study-wide findings and caveats: Per-million-T-cell TCR beta diversity fell roughly linearly with age. Naive T cell percentage strongly correlated with TCR beta diversity.

For this clonotype: The antigen is not known.

This receptor was taken from a woman aged 60-75 years in good health. The J gene is TRBJ2-5, the V gene TRBV20-1; D is perhaps TRBD1 (6 bases). Material: blood. CDR3 protein: CSARDTGTKTQYF. As DNA, the CDR3 is TGCAGTGCTAGAGATACAGGGACGAAGACCCAGTACTTC.